This T cell receptor (beta chain) is drawn from a study of breast tumors, draining lymph nodes, adjacent tissues. This clonotype was picked up many times. As yet, its antigen is unknown. The CDR3 extends over 14 amino acids. V was clipped by 4 bases and J by 3 bases, with 12 bases between them. CDR1 is MNHEY, CDR2 SMNVEV, per germline (reference sequence). General study points: Compared with basal-like, luminal-like tumors shared significantly more repertoire with nontumor tissue.

TCRdb passed the multiplex PCR reads through MiXCR, listing each CDR3 protein once. The repertoire holds about 130,000 distinct CDR3 sequences, with 21% as singletons. Axillary draining lymph nodes of breast cancer patients supplied the node samples. The sequenced material came from axillary lymph node tissue. The chain carries TRBV27 and TRBJ2-5; D is unclear. The clonotype originates from a female donor with breast cancer. Some clones in this sample may be carry-over from other donors' samples. The CDR3 spells CASSSDSFKETQYF. The CDR3 nucleotides read TGTGCCAGCAGTTCAGACTCGTTCAAAGAGACCCAGTACTTC.